The 25 T cell receptor beta chains listed next were all sequenced from one sample in a study of blood T cells in healthy people across ages. Alongside a J-beta primer mix, a sample-barcoded 5' primer served in a second PCR lasting roughly 6 to 11 cycles. TCRdb re-analysed the 5' RACE reads in MiXCR, keeping a single row per CDR3 protein. This table has roughly 860,000 distinct CDR3 sequences, around 68% appearing once. The sequenced material came from blood. These receptor sequences come from a man aged 25 to 40 in good health.

The chain combines TRBV29-1 with TRBJ2-3; D not resolved. The V and J ends lost 4 bases and 0 bases respectively, with 11 bases between them. The CDR3 contains 14 residues. CDR1 is SQVTM and CDR2 is ANQGSEA in the germline V gene. The CDR3 DNA reads TGCAGCGTTGCCGGCCGGCTCAGCACAGATACGCAGTATTTT. The encoded protein is CSVAGRLSTDTQYF.

This chain connects TRBV9 to TRBJ2-7; possibly TRBD1 for D (6 bases). The CDR3 totals 16 residues. Per the germline V gene, CDR1 is SGDLS and CDR2 is YYNGEE. The V end was cut by 1 base, the J end by 2 bases, with 16 bases between. As DNA, the CDR3 is TGTGCCAGCAGCGTATCGGCAGGGGCACCCACCTACGAGCAGTACTTC. This translates into CASSVSAGAPTYEQYF. Together with reference TRBV9 and TRBJ2-7, the CDR3 gives the full variable domain: DSGVTQTPKHLITATGQRVTLRCSPRSGDLSVYWYQQSLDQGLQFLIQYYNGEERAKGNILERFSAQQFPDLHSELNLSSLELGDSALYFCASSVSAGAPTYEQYFGPGTRLTVT.

V gene TRBV13 combines with J gene TRBJ2-5, with 11 bases fitting TRBD2. The J call may be wrong; the DNA end is better matched by TRBJ2-7. This CDR3 is built from 13 residues. The V gene's germline CDR1 is PRHDT and CDR2 FYEKMQ (reference sequence). The CDR3 loop reads CASSAGLADEQYF. CDR3 coding DNA: TGTGCCAGCAGCGCGGGACTAGCGGACGAGCAGTACTTC.

V gene TRBV12-3 or TRBV12-4 combines with J gene TRBJ1-2; D is unresolved. This CDR3 contains 15 residues. Trimming removed 3 bases from V and 2 bases from J, with 13 bases in between. This CDR3 reads CASSFGWERNYGYTF. As DNA, the CDR3 is TGTGCCAGCAGTTTCGGGTGGGAGCGGAACTATGGCTACACCTTC.

V and J are TRBV20-1 and TRBJ2-5; 8 positions agree with TRBD1. The tail of the sequence fits TRBJ2-7 better, so the J call may be wrong. CDR1 and CDR2 from the germline V gene are DFQATT and SNEGSKA (reference sequence). This CDR3 spans 13 amino acids. This chain's CDR3 is CSAVGQGEDEQYF. The CDR3 DNA reads as TGCAGTGCTGTTGGACAGGGTGAGGACGAGCAGTACTTC.

As regards this clonotype: An end of the junction differs from the germline gene, which may be a read error. The rearrangement links TRBV18 to TRBJ2-5, with D tentatively TRBD1 (7 bases). Germline CDR1 reads KGHSH; CDR2 reads LQKENI. The CDR3 totals 15 residues. This CDR3 is CASSPRQGLQGTQYF. In DNA form, the CDR3 reads TGTGCCAGCTCACCGCGACAGGGACTCCAAGGGACCCAGTACTTC.

Comments on this clonotype: An end of the junction does not agree with germline; a read error may underlie this. This chain connects TRBV9 to TRBJ2-1; no clear D. Per the germline V gene, CDR1 is SGDLS and CDR2 is YYNGEE. This CDR3 has 14 amino acids. The CDR3 sequence is CASSPSRGYNEQFF. The CDR3 DNA reads as TGTGCTAGCAGCCCCAGCAGAGGCTACAATGAGCAGTTCTTC.

DNA for the CDR3: TGTGCCAGCAGCCAAGGATGGCAGCGGGGGATGAATGAGCAGTTCTTC. It yields the protein CASSQGWQRGMNEQFF. This chain connects TRBV3-1 to TRBJ2-1; TRBD2 matches at 8 bases. The CDR3 extends over 16 amino acids. Trimming at V came to 1 base and at J to 7 bases, leaving 9 bases not matched to a gene. The germline V gene has CDR1 LGHDT and CDR2 YNNKEL (reference sequence).

The CDR3 reads CASSFDTTGGYEQYF. CDR3 coding DNA: TGTGCCAGCAGCTTTGATACTACAGGAGGCTACGAGCAGTACTTC. The chain is built from TRBV7-2 and TRBJ2-7; either TRBD1 or TRBD2 may fit D (5 bases each). Trimming stripped 3 bases from V and 3 bases from J, with 15 bases between. Germline values: CDR1 SGHTA, CDR2 FQGNSA. This CDR3 has 15 residues.

This chain joins TRBV6-2 or TRBV6-3 and TRBJ2-7, with 9 nucleotides matching TRBD2. The J call may be faulty, since TRBJ2-1 better matches the DNA end. CDR3 length: 14 amino acids. Looked up from germline, CDR1 is MNHEY and CDR2 is SVGEGT. CDR3 DNA sequence: TGTGCCAGCAGTTCGGGACTAGCCATGGGTGAGCAGTTCTTC. Residues: CASSSGLAMGEQFF.

The chain joins TRBV12-3 or TRBV12-4 to TRBJ1-6; 8 positions agree with TRBD1. V shed 6 bases and J 6 bases; nucleotides not matched to a gene: 4. This CDR3 is 14 amino acids long. In DNA, the CDR3 is TGTGCCAGCAGCCGACAGGGGATTAATTCACCCCTCCACTTT. Its protein product is CASSRQGINSPLHF.

This clonotype came up once. No conserved phenylalanine or tryptophan ends this CDR3, so it is likely a read error. The chain carries TRBV12-3 or TRBV12-4 and TRBJ2-5; tentative D call: TRBD2 (6 bases). The CDR3 length is 15 residues. The ends were cut back, 2 bases at V and 2 bases at J, with 12 bases in the middle. The CDR3 reads CASSLTFSGQETQYL. In DNA, the CDR3 is TGTGCCAGCAGTTTAACATTCAGCGGGCAAGAGACCCAGTACCTC.

The gene calls are TRBV11-2 and TRBJ2-5; 9 bases are shared with TRBD1. The CDR3 length is 14 residues. Trimming at V came to 1 base and at J to 10 bases, leaving 7 bases not matched to a gene. Germline V lookup: CDR1 SGHAT, CDR2 FQNNGV. CDR3 DNA: TGTGCCAGCAGCTTAGGGACAGGGGAGGTTATCCAGTACTTC. As protein: CASSLGTGEVIQYF. Together with reference TRBV11-2 and TRBJ2-5, the CDR3 gives the full variable domain: EAGVAQSPRYKIIEKRQSVAFWCNPISGHATLYWYQQILGQGPKLLIQFQNNGVVDDSQLPKDRFSAERLKGVDSTLKIQPAKLEDSAVYLCASSLGTGEVIQYFGPGTRLLVL.

The genes are TRBV7-9 and TRBJ2-1; a weak D match, TRBD1 (5 bases). The DNA end lines up better with TRBJ2-7; the J call may be wrong. Germline V gene lookup returns CDR1 SEHNR and CDR2 FQNEAQ (reference sequence). CDR3 size: 16 residues. CDR3 sequence (DNA): TGTGCCAGCAGCTTTTTCATCGCAGGGTGGATCTACGAGCAGTACTTC. Its translation is CASSFFIAGWIYEQYF.

The rearrangement uses TRBV4-3 and TRBJ1-2, with unresolved D. CDR3 size: 13 residues. The germline V and J ends were trimmed by 0 bases and 6 bases, with 8 bases remaining between them. Germline V gives CDR1 LGHNA, CDR2 YSLEER. The CDR3 DNA reads as TGCGCCAGCAGCCAAGAGGCGGCCCATGGCTACACCTTC. The encoded protein is CASSQEAAHGYTF.

The table lists this clonotype with a few counts. CDR3 bases: TGTGCCAGCAGCCTCGCCCCAGGGGCGGGGGGAGATACGCAGTATTTT. Amino acids: CASSLAPGAGGDTQYF. This chain connects TRBV3-1 to TRBJ2-3, with 8 bases matching TRBD2. The V and J ends lost 4 bases and 5 bases, in that order; junction bases with no gene match: 11. Germline V lookup: CDR1 LGHDT, CDR2 YNNKEL (reference sequence). This CDR3 region has 16 residues.

The rearrangement links TRBV4-1 to TRBJ2-6; D possibly matches TRBD1 or TRBD2 (5 bases each). This CDR3 region has 19 residues. Germline V gene data show CDR1 as MGHRA and CDR2 as YSYEKL. V was cut by 0 bases and J by 0 bases, with 15 bases left in between. The CDR3 spells CASSQDATAVLSGANVLTF. The CDR3 DNA reads as TGCGCCAGCAGCCAAGACGCGACAGCGGTGCTCTCTGGGGCCAACGTCCTGACTTTC.

This clonotype appeared a few times. The J gene is TRBJ1-2, the V gene TRBV9, with D possibly TRBD1 on 5 matching bases. Looked up from germline, CDR1 is SGDLS and CDR2 is YYNGEE. V was cut by 0 bases and J by 6 bases, with 12 bases left in between. The CDR3 totals 14 residues. The CDR3 spells CASSVGVGTDGYTF. The DNA of the CDR3 is TGTGCCAGCAGCGTAGGGGTAGGGACGGATGGCTACACCTTC.

This sequence joins TRBV29-1 and TRBJ1-2, with a possible D match to TRBD1 (5 bases). V dropped 5 bases and J dropped 7 bases, with 11 bases sitting between them. CDR1 SQVTM and CDR2 ANQGSEA come from the germline V gene. CDR3 length equals 11 residues. This CDR3 reads CSVMAGFGYTF. The CDR3 nucleotides read TGCAGCGTTATGGCAGGGTTTGGCTACACCTTC.

This clonotype occurred once. The chain couples TRBV6-2 or TRBV6-3 to TRBJ2-7, with 7 nucleotides matching TRBD1. This CDR3 contains 11 residues. CDR1 and CDR2 (germline): MNHEY, SVGEGT. The DNA for the CDR3 is TGTGACAGTACGACAGGGAGCGAGCAGTACTTC. Protein sequence: CDSTTGSEQYF.

V usage is TRBV18 and J usage is TRBJ1-5; weak D call: TRBD1 (5 bases). The CDR3 contains 15 residues. V lost 6 bases to trimming and J lost 0 bases, with 12 bases between them. The germline V gene has CDR1 KGHSH and CDR2 LQKENI. The CDR3 nucleotides are TGTGCCAGCTCGGGGACGGAATATAGCAATCAGCCCCAGCATTTT. Translating it yields CASSGTEYSNQPQHF.

This clonotype was counted ten times or more. This chain links TRBV7-8 with TRBJ2-1; D might be TRBD2 (5 bases). There are 16 residues in the CDR3. The V and J ends lost 2 bases and 8 bases respectively, with 19 bases between them. The germline V gene has CDR1 SGHVS and CDR2 FQNEAQ. The CDR3 region is CASSLMAGIKYHEQFF. The DNA of the CDR3 is TGTGCCAGCAGCTTAATGGCGGGTATCAAGTATCATGAGCAGTTCTTC.

The chain employs TRBV29-1 and TRBJ2-3; D remains unclear. Trimming left V 5 bases short and J 2 bases short, with 5 bases between. Germline V gene lookup returns CDR1 SQVTM and CDR2 ANQGSEA. CDR3 size: 11 residues. This CDR3 reads CSVSVTDTQYF. CDR3 coding DNA: TGCAGCGTTAGCGTCACAGATACGCAGTATTTT.

The J gene is TRBJ2-6, the V gene TRBV7-2; D ambiguous. Germline CDR1 is SGHTA and CDR2 is FQGNSA. Trimming took 3 bases from V and 1 from J, leaving 19 bases between them. The CDR3 totals 19 residues. The CDR3 DNA reads TGTGCCAGCAGCTTCTCTGGAACCCGGCGTGGATCTGGGGCCAACGTCCTGACTTTC. The encoded protein is CASSFSGTRRGSGANVLTF.

The CDR3: CSVEVTAGIYGYTF. Here the CDR3 DNA reads TGCAGCGTTGAAGTGACAGCGGGAATCTATGGCTACACCTTC. The chain carries TRBV29-1 and TRBJ1-2; TRBD1 might be the D (5 bases). The V gene lost 1 base and the J gene lost 4 bases, with 13 bases spanning the gap. Germline values: CDR1 SQVTM, CDR2 ANQGSEA. The CDR3 consists of 14 residues.